Shown below are 2 T cell receptor beta chains from a single sample sequenced in a study of blood T cell repertoires in COVID-19. The table came from immunoSEQ multiplex PCR; TCRdb's copy has only in-frame clones and leaves some out. The sample yields under 350,000 clones, around nine tenths seen once. Source material: peripheral blood. The receptors originated from a man in his forties or fifties with acute or convalescent COVID-19.

The chain links TRBV2 to TRBJ1-4, with D possibly matching TRBD1 (6 bases). CDR3 size: 15 residues. Germline assignment: CDR1 SNHLY and CDR2 FYNNEI. The V end lost 10 bases, the J end lost 5 bases, and 20 bases lay between the germline ends. CDR3 in DNA: TGTGCCACCAGCTTCCGGGGGGCTGGCAATGAAAAACTGTTTTTT. Protein product: CATSFRGAGNEKLFF.

This clone was counted once. The CDR3 DNA sequence: TGTGCCAGCAGTTCCCTCCGGACGGGAGGGACCGGGGAGCTGTTTTTT. Amino acid sequence: CASSSLRTGGTGELFF. The chain links TRBV27 to TRBJ2-2; 8 bases map to TRBD2. The germline V gene has CDR1 MNHEY and CDR2 SMNVEV (reference sequence). The CDR3 covers 16 residues. With V trimmed by 4 bases and J by 5 bases, 9 bases remained unmatched.